A selection of T cell receptor beta chains follows, all from one sample in a study of blood T cell repertoires in COVID-19. The data were produced by immunoSEQ multiplex PCR, yet TCRdb's version contains in-frame clones alone and is incomplete. Seen here are about 260,000 clones, roughly 86% observed once, and the top ten hold about 9.2%. Sequenced input: peripheral blood. These TCRs come from a middle-aged man who had recovered from COVID-19. CDR3s leave out the opening cysteine and the closing phenylalanine or tryptophan.

v_call: TRBV9; cdr3_aa: ASSVAGVVGEKLF
v_call: TRBV7-3; cdr3_aa: ASSLGLNTGELF
v_call: TRBV3-1/TRBV3-2; cdr3_aa: ASSRARVYGYT
v_call: TRBV4-2; cdr3_aa: ASSQGRVAKNIQY
v_call: TRBV11-2; cdr3_aa: ASSLGTGGKADTQY
v_call: TRBV5-1; cdr3_aa: ASSFFQGRRAGELF
v_call: TRBV6-1; cdr3_aa: ASSEEVAGPDTQY
v_call: TRBV7-7; cdr3_aa: ASSLGRGGGVDEQY
v_call: TRBV27; cdr3_aa: ASSYAGKDYGYT
v_call: TRBV10-3; cdr3_aa: AISDPPGGQQETQY
v_call: TRBV30; cdr3_aa: AWTSGTPTDTQY
v_call: TRBV29-1; cdr3_aa: SGISGNTIY
v_call: TRBV5-1; cdr3_aa: ALGLAGKKETQY
v_call: TRBV9; cdr3_aa: ASSVPWAGPTDTQY
v_call: TRBV5-1; cdr3_aa: ASSLAGGTSRNEQF
v_call: TRBV7-9; cdr3_aa: ASSPSRTGQGNYGYT
v_call: TRBV2; cdr3_aa: ASSETGTLGAPLH
v_call: TRBV7-8; cdr3_aa: ASSLGAGVGELF
v_call: TRBV6-5; cdr3_aa: ASRLGQGLSYEQY
v_call: TRBV5-1; cdr3_aa: ASSEVIMGDAF
v_call: TRBV19; cdr3_aa: ASVRVTGQPQH
v_call: TRBV14; cdr3_aa: ASSPIGTRGEQY
v_call: TRBV9; cdr3_aa: ASRDSLNTGELF
v_call: TRBV27; cdr3_aa: ASSFNRGNIQY
v_call: TRBV6-5; cdr3_aa: ASTRSGGSYYT
v_call: TRBV19; cdr3_aa: ASTSRTGDYEQY
v_call: TRBV5-1; cdr3_aa: ASKRLAGEISGNTIY
v_call: TRBV7-2; cdr3_aa: ASSSRTGGSYNSPLH
v_call: TRBV7-9; cdr3_aa: ASSLFLAGFTDTQY
v_call: TRBV28; cdr3_aa: ASSLKRGNSPRNTGELF
v_call: TRBV7-9; cdr3_aa: ASSLGWTGSNYGYT
v_call: TRBV7-9; cdr3_aa: ASSITSGLTYEQY
v_call: TRBV10-1; cdr3_aa: ASSEVGGLEKLF
v_call: TRBV5-4; cdr3_aa: ASSLASRETQY
v_call: TRBV11-1; cdr3_aa: ASSSGSRYT
v_call: TRBV27; cdr3_aa: ASSSTGTGRSYEQY
v_call: TRBV5-1; cdr3_aa: ASSWDFQSSYEQY
v_call: TRBV7-9; cdr3_aa: ASTTTGQGSQY
v_call: TRBV27; cdr3_aa: ASSWVGTGNPYGYT
v_call: TRBV12-3/TRBV12-4; cdr3_aa: ASSLDMSPLH
v_call: TRBV7-9; cdr3_aa: ASGDRVTDTQY
v_call: TRBV5-4; cdr3_aa: ASSLRDRGTSGRNGELF
v_call: TRBV5-1; cdr3_aa: ASSLGQDDQPQH
v_call: TRBV6-2/TRBV6-3; cdr3_aa: ASSDRVGINEQF
v_call: TRBV3-1/TRBV3-2; cdr3_aa: ASSPRDRGYDEQF
v_call: TRBV6-2/TRBV6-3; cdr3_aa: ASSLRDTLLDEQY
v_call: TRBV9; cdr3_aa: ASSVAGWGQSSYNEQF
v_call: TRBV27; cdr3_aa: ASSFGGGRKDTGELF
v_call: TRBV5-1; cdr3_aa: ASSSDSYEQY
v_call: TRBV5-1; cdr3_aa: ASSPLTGNRDGYT
v_call: TRBV13; cdr3_aa: ASSLGPGGSPDTQY